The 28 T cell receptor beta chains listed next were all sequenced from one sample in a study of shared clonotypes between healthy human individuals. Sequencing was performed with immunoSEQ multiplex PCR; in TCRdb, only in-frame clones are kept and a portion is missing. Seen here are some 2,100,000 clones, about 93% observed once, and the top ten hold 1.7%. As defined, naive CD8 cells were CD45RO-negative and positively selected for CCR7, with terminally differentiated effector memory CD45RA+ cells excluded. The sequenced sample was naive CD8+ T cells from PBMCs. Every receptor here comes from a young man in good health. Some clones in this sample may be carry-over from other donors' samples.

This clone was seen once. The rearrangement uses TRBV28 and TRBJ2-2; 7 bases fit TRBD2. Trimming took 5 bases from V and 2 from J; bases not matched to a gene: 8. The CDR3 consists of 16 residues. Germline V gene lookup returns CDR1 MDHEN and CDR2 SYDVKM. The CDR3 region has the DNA TGTGCCAGCAGTCCTCGGACTAGGGGAAACACCGGGGAGCTGTTTTTT. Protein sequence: CASSPRTRGNTGELFF.

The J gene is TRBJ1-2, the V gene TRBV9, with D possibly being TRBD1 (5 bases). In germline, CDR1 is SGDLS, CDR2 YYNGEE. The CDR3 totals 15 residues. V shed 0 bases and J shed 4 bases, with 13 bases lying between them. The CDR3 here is CASSVDQGGFYGYTF. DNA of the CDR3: TGTGCCAGCAGCGTAGATCAGGGCGGGTTCTATGGCTACACCTTC.

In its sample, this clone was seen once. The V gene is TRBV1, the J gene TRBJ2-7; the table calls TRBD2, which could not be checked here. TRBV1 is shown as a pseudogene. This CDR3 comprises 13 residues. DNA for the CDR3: TGCACCCGCCGTAGCGGGAGTTTCCACGAGCAGTACTTC. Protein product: CTRRSGSFHEQYF.

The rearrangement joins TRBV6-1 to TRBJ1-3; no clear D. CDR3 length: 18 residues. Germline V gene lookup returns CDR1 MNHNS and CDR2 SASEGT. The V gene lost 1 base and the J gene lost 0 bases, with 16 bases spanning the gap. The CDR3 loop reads CASSEGAARPISGNTIYF. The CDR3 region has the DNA TGTGCCAGCAGTGAAGGGGCAGCCAGGCCCATCTCTGGAAACACCATATATTTT.

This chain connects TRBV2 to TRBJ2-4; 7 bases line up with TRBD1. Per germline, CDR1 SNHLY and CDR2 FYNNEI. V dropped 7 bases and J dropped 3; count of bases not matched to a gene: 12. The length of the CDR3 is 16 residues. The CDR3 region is CASNTKQGFGKNIQYF. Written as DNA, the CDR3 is TGTGCCAGCAACACAAAACAGGGGTTCGGCAAAAACATTCAGTACTTC.

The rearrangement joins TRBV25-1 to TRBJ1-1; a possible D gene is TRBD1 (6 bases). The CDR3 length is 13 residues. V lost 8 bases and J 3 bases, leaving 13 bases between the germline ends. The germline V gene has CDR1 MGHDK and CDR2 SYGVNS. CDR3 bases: TGTGCCAGCGCGTGGGGGGCCGACACTGAAGCTTTCTTT. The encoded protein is CASAWGADTEAFF. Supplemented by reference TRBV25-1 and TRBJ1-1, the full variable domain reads EADIYQTPRYLVIGTGKKITLECSQTMGHDKMYWYQQDPGMELHLIHYSYGVNSTEKGDLSSESTVSRIRTEHFPLTLESARPSHTSQYLCASAWGADTEAFFGQGTRLTVV.

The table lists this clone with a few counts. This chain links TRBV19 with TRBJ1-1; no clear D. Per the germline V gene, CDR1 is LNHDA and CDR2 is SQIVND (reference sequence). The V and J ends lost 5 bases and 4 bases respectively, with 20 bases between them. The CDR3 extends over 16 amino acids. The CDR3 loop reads CASSAQPWGSGTEAFF. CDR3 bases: TGTGCCAGTAGTGCTCAGCCCTGGGGTTCTGGCACTGAAGCTTTCTTT.

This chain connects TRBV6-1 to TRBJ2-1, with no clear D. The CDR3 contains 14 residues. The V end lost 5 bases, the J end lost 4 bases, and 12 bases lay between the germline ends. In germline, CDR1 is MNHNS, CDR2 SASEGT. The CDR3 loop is CASSILFPYNEQFF. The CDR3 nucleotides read TGTGCCAGCAGTATTCTATTTCCTTACAATGAGCAGTTCTTC.

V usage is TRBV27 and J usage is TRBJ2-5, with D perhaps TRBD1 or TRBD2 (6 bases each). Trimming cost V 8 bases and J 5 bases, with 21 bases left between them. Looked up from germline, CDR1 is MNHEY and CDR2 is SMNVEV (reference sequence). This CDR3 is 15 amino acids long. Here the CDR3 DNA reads TGTGCCAGCCAATCCGGAGGGGGGCTCGGGGAGACCCAGTACTTC. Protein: CASQSGGGLGETQYF.

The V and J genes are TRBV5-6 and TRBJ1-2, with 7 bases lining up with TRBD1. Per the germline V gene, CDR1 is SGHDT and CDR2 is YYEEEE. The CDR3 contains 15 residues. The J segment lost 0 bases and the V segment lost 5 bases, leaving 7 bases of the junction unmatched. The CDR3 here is CASSLTTGTNYGYTF. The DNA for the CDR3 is TGTGCCAGCAGTCTCACGACAGGGACTAACTATGGCTACACCTTC.

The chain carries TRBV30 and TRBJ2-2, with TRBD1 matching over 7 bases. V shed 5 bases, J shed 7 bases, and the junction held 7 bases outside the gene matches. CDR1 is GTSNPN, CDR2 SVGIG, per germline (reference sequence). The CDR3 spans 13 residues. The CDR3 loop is CAWEGGGGGELFF. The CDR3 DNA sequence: TGTGCCTGGGAAGGGGGCGGTGGCGGGGAGCTGTTTTTT.

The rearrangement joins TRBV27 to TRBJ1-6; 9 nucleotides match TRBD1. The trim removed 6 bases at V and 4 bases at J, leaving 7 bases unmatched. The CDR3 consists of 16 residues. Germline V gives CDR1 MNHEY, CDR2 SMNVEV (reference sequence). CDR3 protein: CASRGPGQGYNSPLHF. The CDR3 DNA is TGTGCCAGCAGAGGACCGGGACAGGGTTATAATTCACCCCTCCACTTT.

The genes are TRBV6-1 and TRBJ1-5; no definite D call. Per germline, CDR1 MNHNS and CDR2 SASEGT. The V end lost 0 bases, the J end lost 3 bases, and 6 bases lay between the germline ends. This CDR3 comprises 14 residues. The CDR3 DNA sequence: TGTGCCAGCAGTGAAGCGGGTTTCAATCAGCCCCAGCATTTT. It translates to CASSEAGFNQPQHF.

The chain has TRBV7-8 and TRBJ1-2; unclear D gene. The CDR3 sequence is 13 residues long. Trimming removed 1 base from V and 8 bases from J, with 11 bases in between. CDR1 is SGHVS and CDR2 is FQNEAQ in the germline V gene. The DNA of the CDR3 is TGTGCCAGCAGCTTAGTGGGGAGAGGAGGCTACACCTTC. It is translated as CASSLVGRGGYTF. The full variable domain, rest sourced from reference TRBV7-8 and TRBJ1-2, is GAGVSQSPRYKVAKRGQDVALRCDPISGHVSLFWYQQALGQGPEFLTYFQNEAQLDKSGLPSDRFFAERPEGSVSTLKIQRTQQEDSAVYLCASSLVGRGGYTFGSGTRLTVV.

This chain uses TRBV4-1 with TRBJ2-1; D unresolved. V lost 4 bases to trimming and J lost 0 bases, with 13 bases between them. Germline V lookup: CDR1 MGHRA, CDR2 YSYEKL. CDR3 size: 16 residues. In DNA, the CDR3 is TGCGCCAGCAGCCCCGGTCGGAGTAGCTCCTACAATGAGCAGTTCTTC. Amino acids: CASSPGRSSSYNEQFF.

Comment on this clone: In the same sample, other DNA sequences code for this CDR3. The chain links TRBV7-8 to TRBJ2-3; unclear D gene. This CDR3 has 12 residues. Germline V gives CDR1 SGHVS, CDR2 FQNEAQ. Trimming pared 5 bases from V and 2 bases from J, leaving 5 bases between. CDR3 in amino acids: CASSLITDTQYF. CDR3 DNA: TGTGCCAGCAGCCTCATCACAGATACGCAGTATTTT.

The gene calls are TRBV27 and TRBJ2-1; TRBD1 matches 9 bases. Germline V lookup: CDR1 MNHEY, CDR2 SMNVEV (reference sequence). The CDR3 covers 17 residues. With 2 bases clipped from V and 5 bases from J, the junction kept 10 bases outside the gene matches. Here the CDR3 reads CASSLLVGTGIDNEQFF. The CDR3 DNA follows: TGTGCCAGCAGTTTACTAGTCGGGACAGGGATTGACAATGAGCAGTTCTTC.

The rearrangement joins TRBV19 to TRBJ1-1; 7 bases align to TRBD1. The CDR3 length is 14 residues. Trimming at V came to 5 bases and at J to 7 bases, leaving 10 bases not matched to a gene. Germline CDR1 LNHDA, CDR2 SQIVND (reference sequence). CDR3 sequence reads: CASSLNRGAFEAFF. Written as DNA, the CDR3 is TGTGCCAGTAGTCTAAACAGGGGCGCGTTTGAAGCTTTCTTT.

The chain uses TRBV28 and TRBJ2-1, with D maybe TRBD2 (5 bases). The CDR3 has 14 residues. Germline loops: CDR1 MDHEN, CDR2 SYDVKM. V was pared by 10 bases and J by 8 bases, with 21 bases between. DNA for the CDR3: TGTGCCACCGACTCGGAGAGTGGAGCGGATGAGCAGTTCTTC. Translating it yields CATDSESGADEQFF.

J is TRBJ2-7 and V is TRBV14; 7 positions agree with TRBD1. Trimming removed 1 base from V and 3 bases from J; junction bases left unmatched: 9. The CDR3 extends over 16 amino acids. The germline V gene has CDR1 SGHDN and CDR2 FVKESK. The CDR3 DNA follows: TGTGCCAGCAGCCAAGGACCCGGGACAGCCGTCTACGAGCAGTACTTC. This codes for CASSQGPGTAVYEQYF.

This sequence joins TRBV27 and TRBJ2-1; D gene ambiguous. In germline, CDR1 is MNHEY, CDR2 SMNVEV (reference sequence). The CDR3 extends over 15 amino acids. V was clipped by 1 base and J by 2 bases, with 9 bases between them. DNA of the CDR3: TGTGCCAGCAGTTTATTGGTCCGTACCTACAATGAGCAGTTCTTC. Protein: CASSLLVRTYNEQFF.

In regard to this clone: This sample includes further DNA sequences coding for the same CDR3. DNA for the CDR3: TGTGCCAGCAGTTTAGGCAGATACTATGGCTACACCTTC. This gives the protein CASSLGRYYGYTF. The V call is TRBV27, the J call TRBJ1-2; D is uncertain. Germline V gene lookup returns CDR1 MNHEY and CDR2 SMNVEV (reference sequence). CDR3 size: 13 residues. V lost 2 bases and J 3 bases, leaving 7 bases between the germline ends.

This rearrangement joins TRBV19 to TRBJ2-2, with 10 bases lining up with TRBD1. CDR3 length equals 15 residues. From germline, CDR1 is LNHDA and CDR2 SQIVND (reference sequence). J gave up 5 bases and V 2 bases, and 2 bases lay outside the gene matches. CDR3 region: CASSIRQGATGELFF. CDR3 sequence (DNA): TGTGCCAGTAGTATACGACAGGGGGCGACCGGGGAGCTGTTTTTT. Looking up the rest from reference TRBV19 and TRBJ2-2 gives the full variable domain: DGGITQSPKYLFRKEGQNVTLSCEQNLNHDAMYWYRQDPGQGLRLIYYSQIVNDFQKGDIAEGYSVSREKKESFPLTVTSAQKNPTAFYLCASSIRQGATGELFFGEGSRLTVL.

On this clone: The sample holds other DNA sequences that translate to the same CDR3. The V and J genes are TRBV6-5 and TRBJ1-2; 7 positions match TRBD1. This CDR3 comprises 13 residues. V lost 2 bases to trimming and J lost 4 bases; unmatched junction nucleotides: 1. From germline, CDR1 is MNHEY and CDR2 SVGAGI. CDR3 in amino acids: CASSYRTGYGYTF. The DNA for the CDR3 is TGTGCCAGCAGTTACAGGACAGGCTATGGCTACACCTTC.

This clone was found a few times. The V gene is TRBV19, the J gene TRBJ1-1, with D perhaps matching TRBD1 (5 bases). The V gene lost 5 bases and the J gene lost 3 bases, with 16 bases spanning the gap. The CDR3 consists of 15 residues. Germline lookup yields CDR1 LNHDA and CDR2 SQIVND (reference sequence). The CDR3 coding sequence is TGTGCCAGTAGTCTCAGTACGCAGGGTTACACTGAAGCTTTCTTT. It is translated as CASSLSTQGYTEAFF.

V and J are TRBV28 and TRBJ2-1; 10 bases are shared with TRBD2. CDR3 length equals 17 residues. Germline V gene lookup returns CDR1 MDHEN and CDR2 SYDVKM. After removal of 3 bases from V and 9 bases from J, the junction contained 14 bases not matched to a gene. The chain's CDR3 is CASSFLPILAGPAEQFF. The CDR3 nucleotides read TGTGCCAGCAGTTTCCTCCCTATACTAGCGGGACCCGCTGAGCAGTTCTTC. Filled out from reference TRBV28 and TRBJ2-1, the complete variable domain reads DVKVTQSSRYLVKRTGEKVFLECVQDMDHENMFWYRQDPGLGLRLIYFSYDVKMKEKGDIPEGYSVSREKKERFSLILESASTNQTSMYLCASSFLPILAGPAEQFFGPGTRLTVL.

The DNA for the CDR3 is TGTGCCAGCAGTTCTGGGATACTAACCTACGAGCAGTACTTC. Its translation: CASSSGILTYEQYF. V usage is TRBV27 and J usage is TRBJ2-7; D call uncertain. Germline CDR1 is MNHEY and CDR2 is SMNVEV (reference sequence). V was clipped by 4 bases and J by 2 bases, with 12 bases between them. The CDR3 is 14 amino acids.

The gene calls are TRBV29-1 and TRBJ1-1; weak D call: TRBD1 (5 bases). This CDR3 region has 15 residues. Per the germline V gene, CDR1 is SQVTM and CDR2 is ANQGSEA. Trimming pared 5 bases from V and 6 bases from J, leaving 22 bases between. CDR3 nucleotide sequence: TGCAGCGTTCCAGACTCGGGCGTCGGAGGGGCTGAAGCTTTCTTT. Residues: CSVPDSGVGGAEAFF.